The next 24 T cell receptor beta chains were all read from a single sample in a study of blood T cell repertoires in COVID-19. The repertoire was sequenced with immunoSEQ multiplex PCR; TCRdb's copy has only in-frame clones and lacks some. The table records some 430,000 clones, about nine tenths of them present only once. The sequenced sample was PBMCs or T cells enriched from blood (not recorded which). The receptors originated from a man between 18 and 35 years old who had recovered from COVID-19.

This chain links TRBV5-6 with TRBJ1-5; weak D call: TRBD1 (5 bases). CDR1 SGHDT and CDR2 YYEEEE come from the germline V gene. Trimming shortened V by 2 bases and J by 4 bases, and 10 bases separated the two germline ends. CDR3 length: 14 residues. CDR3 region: CASSFGRVNQPQHF. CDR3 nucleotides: TGTGCCAGCAGCTTCGGCAGGGTGAATCAGCCCCAGCATTTT.

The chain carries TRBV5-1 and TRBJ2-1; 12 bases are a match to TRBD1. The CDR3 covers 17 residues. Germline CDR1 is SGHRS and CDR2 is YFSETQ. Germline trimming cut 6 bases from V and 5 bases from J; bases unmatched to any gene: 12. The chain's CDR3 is CASTGQGASSGNNEQFF. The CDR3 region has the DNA TGCGCCAGCACGGGACAGGGGGCGTCTAGCGGCAACAATGAGCAGTTCTTC.

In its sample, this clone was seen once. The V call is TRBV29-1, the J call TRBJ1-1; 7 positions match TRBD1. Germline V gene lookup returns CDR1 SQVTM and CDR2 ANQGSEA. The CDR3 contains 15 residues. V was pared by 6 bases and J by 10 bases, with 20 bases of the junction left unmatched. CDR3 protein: CSVARRDRSHHGAFF. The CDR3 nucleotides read TGCAGCGTCGCTCGGAGGGACAGATCACATCACGGAGCTTTCTTT.

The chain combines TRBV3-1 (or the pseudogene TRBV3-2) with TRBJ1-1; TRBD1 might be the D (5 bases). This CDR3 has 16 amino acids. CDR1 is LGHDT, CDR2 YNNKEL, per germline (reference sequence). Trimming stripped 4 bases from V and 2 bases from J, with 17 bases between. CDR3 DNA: TGTGCCAGCAGCCCGGGACTACCGGGGGGAAACACTGAAGCTTTCTTT. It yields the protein CASSPGLPGGNTEAFF.

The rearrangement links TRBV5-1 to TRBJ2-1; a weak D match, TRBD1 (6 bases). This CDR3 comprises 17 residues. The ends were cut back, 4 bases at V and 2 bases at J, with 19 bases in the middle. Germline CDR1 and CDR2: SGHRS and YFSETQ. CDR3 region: CASSPTGHRGTYNEQFF. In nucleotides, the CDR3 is TGCGCCAGCAGCCCAACGGGACACCGAGGGACCTACAATGAGCAGTTCTTC.

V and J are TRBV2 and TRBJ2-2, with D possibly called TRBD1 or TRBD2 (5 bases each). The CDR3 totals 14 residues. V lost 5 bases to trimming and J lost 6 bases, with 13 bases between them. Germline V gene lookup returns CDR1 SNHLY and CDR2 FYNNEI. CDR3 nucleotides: TGTGCCAGCAGTCAAGGGGCCGGGGCCGGGGAGCTGTTTTTT. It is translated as CASSQGAGAGELFF.

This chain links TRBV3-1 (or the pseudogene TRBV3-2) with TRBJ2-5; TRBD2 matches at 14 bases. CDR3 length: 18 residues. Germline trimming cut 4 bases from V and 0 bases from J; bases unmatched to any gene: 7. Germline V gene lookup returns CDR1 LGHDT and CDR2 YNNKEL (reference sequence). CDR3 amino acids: CASSPRTSGGRYQETQYF. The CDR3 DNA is TGTGCCAGCAGCCCCCGGACTAGCGGGGGGAGGTACCAAGAGACCCAGTACTTC.

The CDR3 sequence: CASSQDRGRYEQYF. DNA for the CDR3: TGTGCCAGCAGCCAGGACAGGGGGCGGTACGAGCAGTACTTC. The chain is built from TRBV5-4 and TRBJ2-7, with TRBD1 identical over 11 bases. CDR1 and CDR2 (germline): SGHNT, YYREEE (reference sequence). There are 14 residues in the CDR3. Germline trimming cut 4 bases from V and 4 bases from J; bases unmatched to any gene: 4.

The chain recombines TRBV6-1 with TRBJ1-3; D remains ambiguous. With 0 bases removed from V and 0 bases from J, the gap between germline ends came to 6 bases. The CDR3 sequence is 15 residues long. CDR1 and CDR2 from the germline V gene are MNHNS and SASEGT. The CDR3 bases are TGTGCCAGCAGTGAAGCGCGGTACTCTGGAAACACCATATATTTT. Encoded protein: CASSEARYSGNTIYF.

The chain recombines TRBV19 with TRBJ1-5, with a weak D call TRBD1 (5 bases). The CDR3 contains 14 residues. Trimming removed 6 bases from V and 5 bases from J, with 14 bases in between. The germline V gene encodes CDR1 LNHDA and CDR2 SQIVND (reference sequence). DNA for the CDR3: TGTGCCAGTAGCCCCCTGGCGGGGGATCAGCCCCAGCATTTT. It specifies CASSPLAGDQPQHF.

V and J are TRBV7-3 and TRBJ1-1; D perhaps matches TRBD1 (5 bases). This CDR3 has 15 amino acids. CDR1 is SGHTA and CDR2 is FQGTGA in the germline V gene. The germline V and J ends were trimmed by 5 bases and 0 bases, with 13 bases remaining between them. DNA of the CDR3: TGTGCCAGCAGCCAGCACTCAGGGTTGAACACTGAAGCTTTCTTT. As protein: CASSQHSGLNTEAFF.

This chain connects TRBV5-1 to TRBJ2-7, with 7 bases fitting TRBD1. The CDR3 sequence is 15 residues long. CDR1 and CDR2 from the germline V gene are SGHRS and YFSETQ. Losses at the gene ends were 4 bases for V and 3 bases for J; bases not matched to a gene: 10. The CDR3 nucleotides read TGCGCCAGCAGCACCCGCGTGGGACAGAGCTACGAGCAGTACTTC. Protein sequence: CASSTRVGQSYEQYF.

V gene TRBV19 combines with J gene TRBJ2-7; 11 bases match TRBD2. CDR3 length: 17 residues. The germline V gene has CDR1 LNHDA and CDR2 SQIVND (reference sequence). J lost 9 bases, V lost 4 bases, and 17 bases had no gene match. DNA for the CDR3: TGTGCCAGTAGTAAGTCCGGGACTAGCGGACCAATGATAGGGCAGTACTTC. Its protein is CASSKSGTSGPMIGQYF.

Here the CDR3 DNA reads TGTGCCAGCAGCGCTAGGACAGGGCCGGATTCACCCCTCCACTTT. This translates into CASSARTGPDSPLHF. The V gene is TRBV9, the J gene TRBJ1-6; TRBD1 matches 8 bases. CDR3 length: 15 residues. From germline, CDR1 is SGDLS and CDR2 YYNGEE. V gave up 3 bases and J gave up 8 bases; unmatched junction bases: 7.

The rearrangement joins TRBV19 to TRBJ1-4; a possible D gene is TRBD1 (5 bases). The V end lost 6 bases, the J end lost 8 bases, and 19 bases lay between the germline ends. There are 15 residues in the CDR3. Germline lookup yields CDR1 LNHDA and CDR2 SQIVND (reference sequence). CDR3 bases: TGTGCCAGTAGCAGCAGGGTTAGGTCTGGCGAAAAACTGTTTTTT. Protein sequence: CASSSRVRSGEKLFF.

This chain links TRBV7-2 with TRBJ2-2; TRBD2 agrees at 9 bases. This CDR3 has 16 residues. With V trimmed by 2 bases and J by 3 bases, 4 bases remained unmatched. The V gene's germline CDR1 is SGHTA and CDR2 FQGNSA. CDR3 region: CASSLSAGGYTGELFF. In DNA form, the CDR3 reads TGTGCCAGCAGCTTATCGGCGGGAGGGTACACCGGGGAGCTGTTTTTT.

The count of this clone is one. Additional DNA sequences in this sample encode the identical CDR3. Here the CDR3 DNA reads TGCGCCAGCAGCCCCGGGACTAGTACAGATACGCAGTATTTT. Translated: CASSPGTSTDTQYF. The V and J genes are TRBV5-1 and TRBJ2-3; TRBD2 agrees at 8 bases. The CDR3 has 14 amino acids. Germline CDR1 reads SGHRS; CDR2 reads YFSETQ. V trimming: 4 bases; J trimming: 3 bases; junction bases outside the gene matches: 4. Based on the CDR3 plus reference TRBV5-1 and TRBJ2-3, the full variable domain is KAGVTQTPRYLIKTRGQQVTLSCSPISGHRSVSWYQQTPGQGLQFLFEYFSETQRNKGNFPGRFSGRQFSNSRSEMNVSTLELGDSALYLCASSPGTSTDTQYFGPGTRLTVL.

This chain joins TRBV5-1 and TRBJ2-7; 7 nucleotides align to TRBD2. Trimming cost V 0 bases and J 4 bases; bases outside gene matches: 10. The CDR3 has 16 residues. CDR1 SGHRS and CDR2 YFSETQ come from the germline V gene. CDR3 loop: CASSLALREEAYEQYF. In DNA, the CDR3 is TGCGCCAGCAGCTTGGCTCTCCGGGAGGAGGCTTACGAGCAGTACTTC.

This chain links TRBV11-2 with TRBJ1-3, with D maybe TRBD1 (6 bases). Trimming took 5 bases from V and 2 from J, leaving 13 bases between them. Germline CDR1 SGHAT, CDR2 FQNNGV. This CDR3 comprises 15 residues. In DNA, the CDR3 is TGTGCCAGCAGCCCCACAGGGACCCCTGGAAACACCATATATTTT. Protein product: CASSPTGTPGNTIYF. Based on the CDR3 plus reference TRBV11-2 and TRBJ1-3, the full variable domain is EAGVAQSPRYKIIEKRQSVAFWCNPISGHATLYWYQQILGQGPKLLIQFQNNGVVDDSQLPKDRFSAERLKGVDSTLKIQPAKLEDSAVYLCASSPTGTPGNTIYFGEGSWLTVV.

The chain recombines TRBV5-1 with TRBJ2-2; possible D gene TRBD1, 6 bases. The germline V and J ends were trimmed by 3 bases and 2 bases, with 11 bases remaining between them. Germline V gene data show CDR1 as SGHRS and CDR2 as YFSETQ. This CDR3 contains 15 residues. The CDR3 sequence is CASSSLTGNTGELFF. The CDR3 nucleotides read TGCGCCAGCAGCTCCTTGACAGGAAACACCGGGGAGCTGTTTTTT.

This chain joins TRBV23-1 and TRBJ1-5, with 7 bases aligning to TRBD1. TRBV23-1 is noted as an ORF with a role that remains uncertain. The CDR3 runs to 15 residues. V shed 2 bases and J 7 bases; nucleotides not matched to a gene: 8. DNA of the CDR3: TGCGCCAGCAGTCAACCTGGGCAGGGGGAGCAGCCCCAGCATTTT. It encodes CASSQPGQGEQPQHF.

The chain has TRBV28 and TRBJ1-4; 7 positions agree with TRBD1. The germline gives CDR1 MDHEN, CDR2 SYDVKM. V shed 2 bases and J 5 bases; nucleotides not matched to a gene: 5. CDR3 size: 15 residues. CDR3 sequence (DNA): TGTGCCAGCAGTTTAAGGGACAGCATCAATGAAAAACTGTTTTTT. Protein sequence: CASSLRDSINEKLFF. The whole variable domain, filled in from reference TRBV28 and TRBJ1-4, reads DVKVTQSSRYLVKRTGEKVFLECVQDMDHENMFWYRQDPGLGLRLIYFSYDVKMKEKGDIPEGYSVSREKKERFSLILESASTNQTSMYLCASSLRDSINEKLFFGSGTQLSVL.

In nucleotides, the CDR3 is TGCAGCGGGGGGCTGTTGAGCACCGGGGAGCTGTTTTTT. Translated: CSGGLLSTGELFF. The V and J genes are TRBV29-1 and TRBJ2-2, with D perhaps matching TRBD1 (6 bases). Germline CDR1 and CDR2: SQVTM and ANQGSEA. V was clipped by 7 bases and J by 4 bases, with 13 bases between them. CDR3 size: 13 residues.

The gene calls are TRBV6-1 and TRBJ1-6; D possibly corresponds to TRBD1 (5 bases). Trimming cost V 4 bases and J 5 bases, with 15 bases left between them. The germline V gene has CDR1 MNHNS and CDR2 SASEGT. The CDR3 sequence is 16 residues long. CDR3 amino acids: CASSAPSGNNNSPLHF. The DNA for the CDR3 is TGTGCCAGCAGTGCGCCCTCAGGGAATAATAATTCACCCCTCCACTTT.